This T cell receptor (beta chain) was sequenced for a study of blood T cell repertoires in COVID-19. This table comes from immunoSEQ multiplex PCR, and its TCRdb copy is limited to in-frame clones, with some not included. Here the sample spans about 340,000 clones, 80% to 95% being singletons. The CDR3 totals 16 residues. Germline V gives CDR1 LGHNA, CDR2 YSLEER. J was trimmed by 10 bases and V by 1 base; bases with no gene match: 12. The chain joins TRBV4-3 to TRBJ1-1; TRBD1 agrees at 10 bases. The TCR originated in a woman aged 25 to 39 who had recovered from COVID-19. Material for sequencing was PBMCs or T cells enriched from blood (not recorded which). The CDR3 loop is CASSQVIWDRGFGAFF. DNA of the CDR3: TGCGCCAGCAGCCAAGTCATTTGGGACAGGGGATTTGGAGCTTTCTTT.